The T cell receptor beta chain under discussion was sequenced for a study of OX40 agonist ivuxolimab in advanced cancers. Overall study: Patients undergoing dose escalation presented with hepatocellular carcinoma, melanoma, renal cell or head and neck cancer.

Notes on this clone: What it binds is unknown.

General observations from the study: Expanded clones were, on average, more numerous among CD8+ T cells than CD4+. Some of the nonresponding patients also showed low levels of normalized T-cell clonal expansion. Relatively little clonal expansion, among the lowest observed, appeared in partial responders at 0.1-3.0 mg/kg.

V lost 3 bases and J lost 1, with 4 bases in between. CDR3 length equals 13 residues. CDR1 and CDR2 from the germline V gene are LGHNT and FRNRAP. The assay was immunoSEQ multiplex PCR, and TCRdb's table has in-frame clones only and misses some. The sample lists 55,000 to 65,000 clones; about 86% were seen once. This chain joins TRBV12-5 and TRBJ2-1; D unclear. This TCR was recovered from an adult with an advanced solid tumor such as melanoma, head and neck, liver or kidney cancer. The sequenced sample was CD4+ or CD8+ T cells sorted from blood, obtained in a trial of the OX40 agonist ivuxolimab. For the CDR3, the DNA is TGTGCTAGTGGTTTAGGTTCCTACAATGAGCAGTTCTTC. The encoded protein is CASGLGSYNEQFF.